This passage covers 30 T cell receptor beta chains from one sample sequenced in a study of CD8+ T cells in alopecia areata (dated by TCRdb to the late 2010s). The library was generated by the immunoSEQ multiplex PCR assay. To provide template for TCR sequencing, every sample had RNA extracted and reverse transcribed into cDNA. In TCRdb, the immuneACCESS table is reduced to in-frame sequences with V and J assigned. These tables do not hold every clone; where another copy was compared, an unresolved V gene accounts for under half, and the others remain unexplained. The sample counts 1,500 to 2,000 clones, each observed more than once. The ten largest clones represent 50% to 55% of the sample. Source material: lesional skin. These receptors were obtained from a C3H/HeJ mouse with alopecia areata. Mice belonging to this strain carry MHC haplotype H2-k.

On this clone: Germline and genes here are mouse. The read finishes 4 residues shy of the CDR3 end, and the germline J gene is used to complete it. The J gene is TRBJ2-7, the V gene TRBV4, with a weak D call TRBD1 (5 bases). With 4 bases removed from V and 3 bases from J, the gap between germline ends came to 10 bases. This CDR3 contains 13 residues. CDR1 and CDR2 from the germline V gene are LGHDT and YNNKQL (reference sequence). CDR3 region: CASSFGQIYEQYF. The sequenced CDR3 bases are TGTGCCAGCAGCTTTGGACAAATCTAT.

This clone was detected many times. The protein here is the DNA translation, as the TCRdb protein differs from it at residue 10. Genes here carry mouse names. The DNA ends 3 residues before the CDR3 does, and the rest of the CDR3 is filled in from the germline J gene. The chain has TRBV19 and TRBJ1-6; 8 bases map to TRBD1. TRBJ1-6 is assigned to the ORF class and has an uncertain function. V shed 2 bases and J 9 bases; nucleotides not matched to a gene: 1. The germline CDR1 and CDR2 sequences are FNHDT and SITEND (reference sequence). CDR3 length equals 13 residues. The sequenced CDR3 bases are TGTGCCAGCAGTATTCAGGGGGCTTCGCCC. Its translation is CASSIQGASP. Given in full, the CDR3 is CASSIQGASPLYF.

On this clone: Mouse gene names apply. The read ends 4 residues before the CDR3 terminus; that terminus is restored from the germline J gene. This sample also contains other DNA sequences that code for the same CDR3. The genes are TRBV19 and TRBJ2-2, with TRBD2 as a possible D gene (5 bases). Germline V lookup: CDR1 FNHDT, CDR2 SITEND (reference sequence). V lost 4 bases to trimming and J lost 3 bases, with 16 bases between them. The length of the CDR3 is 16 residues. CDR3 bases read: TGTGCCAGCAGTCCTACTGGTGGCCAAGACACCGGG. Translating it yields CASSPTGGQDTG. The entire CDR3 protein is CASSPTGGQDTGQLYF.

This clone appeared a few times. Genes here carry mouse names. The read terminates 4 residues ahead of where the CDR3 ends, so the germline J gene completes it. The rearrangement links TRBV13-1 to TRBJ2-4; TRBD2 matches 8 bases. The CDR3 loop spans 14 amino acids. Germline V gene sequence: CDR1 NSHNY, CDR2 SYGAGN. V lost 4 bases, J lost 3 bases, and 4 bases stayed unmatched. The CDR3 DNA, read in part, is TGTGCCAGCAGTATACCTGGGGGGCAAAAC. It is translated as CASSIPGGQN. The complete CDR3 sequence is CASSIPGGQNTLYF.

This clone was detected a few times. Gene names and germline refer to mouse. The read ends 4 residues early relative to the CDR3; the germline J gene fills the gap. V gene TRBV4 combines with J gene TRBJ2-1; tentative D call: TRBD1 (6 bases). This CDR3 has 14 amino acids. Between the trimmed V and J ends, which lost 5 bases and 3 bases, there was a span of 11 bases. Germline assignment: CDR1 LGHDT and CDR2 YNNKQL (reference sequence). This CDR3 is CASSPRGSYAEQFF. CDR3 DNA, as far as it was read: TGTGCCAGCAGCCCGAGGGGGTCCTATGCT.

This clone was seen a few times. Gene and germline names: mouse. The CDR3 end falls 4 residues outside the read, so it is completed with the germline J gene. The V call is TRBV20, the J call TRBJ2-5; D unresolved. Germline V gives CDR1 GFQATS, CDR2 STVNSAI. The CDR3 is 13 amino acids. V was shortened by 2 bases and J by 0 bases, with 6 bases between the two germline ends. This chain's CDR3 is CGARLENQDTQYF. The CDR3 DNA, read in part, is TGTGGTGCTAGGCTGGAGAACCAAGAC.

This clone was observed at least ten times. All gene names here are mouse names. The sequence runs out 4 residues before the end of the CDR3; the remainder is reconstructed from the germline J gene. The chain links TRBV19 to TRBJ2-2, with 8 bases fitting TRBD1. V lost 5 bases to trimming and J lost 0 bases; unmatched junction nucleotides: 3. This CDR3 has 15 amino acids. The germline V gene encodes CDR1 FNHDT and CDR2 SITEND (reference sequence). CDR3 sequence reads: CASRTGGANTGQLYF. The covered CDR3 bases are TGTGCCAGCAGAACAGGGGGAGCAAACACCGGG.

This clone was counted at least ten times. Genes here carry mouse names. Coverage ceases 4 residues before the CDR3 finishes, and the germline J gene fills in the end. The rearrangement links TRBV1 to TRBJ2-2; TRBD1 is a possible D gene (5 bases). Germline-derived CDR1 and CDR2 are NSQYPW and LRSPGD (reference sequence). V shed 0 bases and J shed 3 bases, with 8 bases lying between them. This CDR3 region has 15 residues. The CDR3 spells CTCSADRGDTGQLYF. The DNA read from the CDR3 is TGCACCTGCAGTGCAGATAGGGGAGACACCGGG.

This clone was detected ten times or more. Gene and germline names: mouse. With the read ending 4 residues before the CDR3 end, the germline J gene is used to fill in that end. The V and J genes are TRBV16 and TRBJ2-4; D may be TRBD1 (5 bases). The CDR3 is 15 residues long. The V end was cut by 6 bases, the J end by 1 base, with 14 bases between. Germline CDR1 and CDR2: SGHSA and FRNQAP. The CDR3 DNA, read in part, is TGTGCAAGCAGATCGGACGGAGGGGGTCAAAAC. This gives the protein CASRSDGGGQN. The entire CDR3 reads CASRSDGGGQNTLYF.

In its sample, this clone was seen many times. The listed genes are named as in mouse. The read gets to within 4 residues of the CDR3 end, and the germline J gene fills in the rest. V and J are TRBV13-2 and TRBJ2-3; 7 positions agree with TRBD1. CDR1 is NNHNN and CDR2 is SYGAGS in the germline V gene (reference sequence). V was clipped by 0 bases and J by 2 bases; unmatched bases: 3. This CDR3 has 15 amino acids. The DNA read from the CDR3 is TGTGCCAGCGGTGATGCACAGGGGTTTGCAGAA. Protein product: CASGDAQGFAE. Given in full, the CDR3 is CASGDAQGFAETLYF.

This clone occurred many times. The germline and genes are mouse ones. The CDR3 is cut off 4 residues early in the read; its end comes from the germline J gene. The gene calls are TRBV5 and TRBJ2-3, with D possibly matching TRBD1 (6 bases). Per germline, CDR1 LGHNA and CDR2 YNLKQL (reference sequence). This CDR3 is 15 amino acids long. V was trimmed by 0 bases and J by 4 bases, leaving 11 bases between them. CDR3 DNA, as far as it was read: TGTGCCAGCAGCCAAGATGGCCAGGGGTCAGAA. It translates to CASSQDGQGSE. Given in full, the CDR3 is CASSQDGQGSETLYF.

This clone was counted many times. Gene and germline names: mouse. The CDR3 end falls 4 residues outside the read, so it is completed with the germline J gene. V usage is TRBV13-2 and J usage is TRBJ1-4; a possible D gene is TRBD1 (6 bases). The CDR3 consists of 14 residues. V lost 3 bases and J 1 base, leaving 7 bases between the germline ends. Germline V lookup: CDR1 NNHNN, CDR2 SYGAGS (reference sequence). The CDR3 spells CASGGTASNERLFF. The sequenced CDR3 bases are TGTGCCAGCGGTGGGACAGCTTCCAACGAA.

Many counts were recorded for this clone. Here the gene names and germline are mouse. The read ends 4 residues shy of where the CDR3 ends; the end is completed using the germline J gene. V and J are TRBV19 and TRBJ1-1; 7 nucleotides agree with TRBD1. This CDR3 has 13 residues. Germline values: CDR1 FNHDT, CDR2 SITEND (reference sequence). V gave up 4 bases and J gave up 1 base; unmatched junction bases: 1. The CDR3 sequence: CASSYRGNTEVFF. The sequenced part of the CDR3 DNA is TGTGCCAGCAGTTACAGGGGGAACACA.

This clone was counted between two and nine times. One end of the junction does not line up with germline, which may come from a read error. Gene names denote mouse genes. The CDR3 extends 4 residues past the end of the read, so its final part is completed from the germline J gene. This chain connects TRBV13-1 to TRBJ1-2; 9 bases are a match to TRBD1. This CDR3 has 15 residues. Looked up from germline, CDR1 is NSHNY and CDR2 is SYGAGN. CDR3 DNA (partial): TGTGCCAGCGGTGAGCCGGGACAGGGAGGCTCC. Translated: CASGEPGQGGS. The whole CDR3 region reads CASGEPGQGGSDYTF.

The sample holds a few counts of this clone. Germline and genes here are mouse. The read comes to an end 4 residues before the CDR3 does, leaving the germline J gene to fill in the end. The J gene is TRBJ2-1, the V gene TRBV1; 9 bases agree with TRBD1. V lost 5 bases to trimming and J lost 0 bases; unmatched junction nucleotides: 2. The germline V gene encodes CDR1 NSQYPW and CDR2 LRSPGD (reference sequence). CDR3 size: 15 residues. CDR3 DNA, as far as it was read: TGCACCTGCAGTCTGGACAGGGGTAACTATGCT. Translation gives CTCSLDRGNYA. The full CDR3 protein reads CTCSLDRGNYAEQFF.

To note about this clone: Germline and genes here are mouse. The CDR3 end is not reached by the read, which stops 4 residues before it; the germline J gene fills it in. The chain carries TRBV31 and TRBJ2-1, with a tentative D call TRBD1 (6 bases). This CDR3 region has 16 residues. CDR1 is GKSSPN and CDR2 is SITVG in the germline V gene. The V end lost 2 bases, the J end lost 3 bases, and 17 bases lay between the germline ends. The CDR3 loop is CAWSSPWTELYAEQFF. The sequenced CDR3 bases are TGTGCCTGGAGTTCCCCATGGACAGAGCTCTATGCT.

This clone was seen repeatedly, ten times or more. The gene symbols are mouse symbols. Sequencing ends 4 residues short of the CDR3 end; the germline J gene provides the rest. The chain uses TRBV1 and TRBJ1-1, with D unresolved. This CDR3 has 14 residues. Germline assignment: CDR1 NSQYPW and CDR2 LRSPGD (reference sequence). The V end was cut by 0 bases, the J end by 2 bases, with 7 bases between. The CDR3 bases that were read are TGCACCTGCAGTGCAGAAGCCAGCAACACA. Residues: CTCSAEASNT. In full, the CDR3 is CTCSAEASNTEVFF.

This clone has ten or more counts. The genes are named according to mouse. The CDR3 DNA, read in part, is TGTGCCAGCGGGGCAATGGCAGGACAACCTTCCAACGAA. Translated, it gives CASGAMAGQPSNE. The complete CDR3 protein is CASGAMAGQPSNERLFF. The J gene is TRBJ1-4, the V gene TRBV13-2; a weak D match, TRBD1 (5 bases). The CDR3 end falls 4 residues outside the read, so it is completed with the germline J gene. Germline CDR1 reads NNHNN; CDR2 reads SYGAGS (reference sequence). V shed 5 bases and J shed 1 base, with 18 bases lying between them. This CDR3 spans 17 amino acids.

The sample holds a few counts of this clone. TCRdb's protein sequence differs at residue 15 from the translated DNA; the protein presented here follows the DNA. Any gene name here is a mouse gene name. The observed sequence ends 3 residues before the CDR3 terminus, with the missing tail filled in from the germline J gene. The chain joins TRBV13-1 to TRBJ1-6; 12 nucleotides align to TRBD1. TRBJ1-6 is an open reading frame, and its role is uncertain. This CDR3 region has 18 residues. J gave up 0 bases and V 0 bases, and 1 base lay outside the gene matches. From germline, CDR1 is NSHNY and CDR2 SYGAGN. The part of the CDR3 DNA that was read is TGTGCCAGCAGTGATGGGGACAGGGGGCATTCCTATAATTCGCCC. The encoded protein is CASSDGDRGHSYNSP. In full, the CDR3 reads CASSDGDRGHSYNSPLYF.

This clone was seen at least ten times. Gene names follow the mouse nomenclature. CDR3 protein: CASSGTGGHAEQFF. The CDR3 bases that were read are TGTGCCAGCAGTGGAACTGGGGGGCATGCT. V gene TRBV13-3 combines with J gene TRBJ2-1, with TRBD2 matching over 9 bases. The read comes to an end 4 residues before the CDR3 does, leaving the germline J gene to fill in the end. The junction had 3 bases not matched to a gene; V was cut back by 3 bases and J by 5 bases. This CDR3 comprises 14 residues. From germline, CDR1 is NNHDY and CDR2 SYVADS.

This clone is classed as large. The listed genes are named as in mouse. The missing CDR3 end, 4 residues past where the read stops, is filled in from the germline J gene. The rearrangement links TRBV19 to TRBJ1-1; the match to TRBD1 covers 7 bases. J lost 3 bases, V lost 3 bases, and 2 bases had no gene match. This CDR3 has 13 residues. The germline gives CDR1 FNHDT, CDR2 SITEND (reference sequence). CDR3 residues: CASSNRGHTEVFF. CDR3 DNA (partial): TGTGCCAGCAGTAACAGGGGTCACACA.

This clone ranks as medium-sized. Mouse gene names apply. Read data end 4 residues before the CDR3 end; the end is taken from the germline J gene. The J gene is TRBJ1-1, the V gene TRBV5; D uncertain. The CDR3 contains 13 residues. Germline V gene sequence: CDR1 LGHNA, CDR2 YNLKQL (reference sequence). Trimming cost V 0 bases and J 1 base, with 3 bases left between them. Incomplete CDR3 DNA: TGTGCCAGCAGCCAAGATTGGAACACA. Residues: CASSQDWNT. The entire CDR3 reads CASSQDWNTEVFF.

By share, this clone counts as medium-sized. Genes and germline come from the mouse. Read sequence stops 4 residues before the CDR3 end, and the germline J gene provides the missing end. V gene TRBV13-2 combines with J gene TRBJ2-5; maybe TRBD1 (6 bases). CDR3 length equals 15 residues. CDR1 is NNHNN and CDR2 is SYGAGS in the germline V gene (reference sequence). V was trimmed by 0 bases and J by 2 bases, leaving 10 bases between them. CDR3 DNA (partial): TGTGCCAGCGGTGATGTGGACAGAATCCAAGAC. Its protein is CASGDVDRIQD. The full-length CDR3 reads as CASGDVDRIQDTQYF.

This clone has at least ten counts. Gene names are the mouse ones. The sequence runs out 4 residues before the end of the CDR3; the remainder is reconstructed from the germline J gene. J is TRBJ1-1 and V is TRBV5, with TRBD1 identical over 7 bases. CDR1 and CDR2 from the germline V gene are LGHNA and YNLKQL (reference sequence). The CDR3 loop spans 14 amino acids. The V segment lost 4 bases and the J segment 1 base; nucleotides outside the gene matches: 3. The CDR3 sequence: CASSPGTVNTEVFF. The covered CDR3 bases are TGTGCCAGCAGCCCGGGGACAGTAAACACA.

This clone was found many times. Gene names follow the mouse nomenclature. Sequencing ends 4 residues short of the CDR3 end; the germline J gene provides the rest. This chain joins TRBV24 and TRBJ2-3; TRBD1 is a possible D gene (6 bases). Trimming shortened V by 3 bases and J by 0 bases, and 10 bases separated the two germline ends. This CDR3 spans 15 amino acids. Germline lookup yields CDR1 KGHTA and CDR2 FRNEEI. This CDR3 is CASSLGGSSAETLYF. Partial CDR3 DNA: TGTGCCAGCAGTCTAGGGGGATCTAGTGCAGAA.

By share of the sample, this clone is medium-sized. Mouse gene names apply. The read is 4 residues too short to cover the CDR3 end, so that end is filled in from the germline J gene. V gene TRBV19 combines with J gene TRBJ2-3, with 7 bases that match TRBD1. V lost 6 bases and J lost 1; bases outside the gene matches: 5. CDR1 is FNHDT, CDR2 SITEND, per germline (reference sequence). There are 14 residues in the CDR3. The covered CDR3 bases are TGTGCCAGCAAAACAGGGGAGGGTGCAGAA. This translates into CASKTGEGAE. The entire CDR3 protein reads CASKTGEGAETLYF.

This clone was observed at least ten times. Gene and germline names: mouse. The read comes to an end 4 residues before the CDR3 does, leaving the germline J gene to fill in the end. The V and J genes are TRBV29 and TRBJ1-4; D perhaps matches TRBD1 (6 bases). Germline V CDR1 and CDR2: MSHET, SYDVDS. The CDR3 loop spans 15 amino acids. Trimming removed 4 bases at V and 0 bases at J, with 9 bases between. The chain's CDR3 is CASSWTDISNERLFF. The sequenced part of the CDR3 DNA is TGTGCTAGCAGTTGGACAGACATTTCCAACGAA.

This clone was detected a few times. Genes here carry mouse names. The sequence runs out 4 residues before the end of the CDR3; the remainder is reconstructed from the germline J gene. The chain recombines TRBV13-3 with TRBJ1-2, with D possibly matching TRBD1 (6 bases). CDR3 length equals 13 residues. Germline V lookup: CDR1 NNHDY, CDR2 SYVADS. CDR3 DNA (partial): TGTGCCAGCAGCAGGCCCAGGGGATCC. This codes for CASSRPRGS. The whole CDR3 protein reads CASSRPRGSDYTF.

This clone was seen repeatedly, ten times or more. Each gene name is a mouse one. The read terminates 4 residues ahead of where the CDR3 ends, so the germline J gene completes it. The sample has other DNA sequences that encode this CDR3 too. The V gene is TRBV5, the J gene TRBJ2-7; 14 bases fit TRBD2. This CDR3 spans 16 amino acids. CDR1 is LGHNA and CDR2 is YNLKQL in the germline V gene (reference sequence). CDR3 bases read: TGTGCCAGCAGCCAATGGGACTGGGGGGGCGCGTAT. This encodes CASSQWDWGGAY. The full CDR3 is CASSQWDWGGAYEQYF.

This clone was recorded at least ten times. The genes and germline here are from mouse. This CDR3 reads CTCSAAGTENTLYF. The sequenced part of the CDR3 DNA is TGCACCTGCAGTGCAGCCGGGACAGAAAAC. The chain employs TRBV1 and TRBJ2-4; 7 nucleotides align to TRBD1. The read ends 4 residues shy of where the CDR3 ends; the end is completed using the germline J gene. The CDR3 length is 14 residues. CDR1 NSQYPW and CDR2 LRSPGD come from the germline V gene (reference sequence).